These T cell receptor beta chains were read from a single sample in a study of blood T cell repertoires in COVID-19. Measured with immunoSEQ multiplex PCR; TCRdb has only the in-frame clones, and not every one. The sample lists tens of thousands of clones, approximately 80% occurring once. The source material was peripheral blood. The receptors shown here come from a man aged 25-40 years with COVID-19, enrolled during active disease. CDR3s include the opening cysteine and the closing phenylalanine or tryptophan. A D gene is named only where the DNA matches it firmly. Clone size is given for some rows only: seen once, a few or many times, or a class if the clone is expanded.

J gene: TRBJ2-7
V gene: TRBV5-1
clone size: -
CDR3 length: 14
D gene: TRBD1
CDR3 protein: CASSTDRSDYEQYF

J gene: TRBJ2-5
V gene: TRBV24-1
clone size: -
CDR3 length: 14
D gene: -
CDR3 protein: CATSLGTNQETQYF

J gene: TRBJ2-3
V gene: TRBV10-1
clone size: medium-sized
CDR3 length: 16
D gene: TRBD2
CDR3 protein: CASSERLAGATDTQYF

J gene: TRBJ2-3
V gene: TRBV6-4
clone size: -
CDR3 length: 14
D gene: TRBD1
CDR3 protein: CASSDSGGADTQYF

J gene: TRBJ1-5
V gene: TRBV24-1
clone size: -
CDR3 length: 17
D gene: TRBD1
CDR3 protein: CATSDRDRDSGNQPQHF

J gene: TRBJ1-5
V gene: TRBV9
clone size: -
CDR3 length: 13
D gene: -
CDR3 protein: CASSETGYQPQHF

J gene: TRBJ1-4
V gene: TRBV7-2
clone size: few
CDR3 length: 15
D gene: -
CDR3 protein: CASSQTGTTNEKLFF

J gene: TRBJ2-5
V gene: TRBV5-1
clone size: once
CDR3 length: 15
D gene: TRBD1
CDR3 protein: CASSLDTGGQETQYF

J gene: TRBJ1-2
V gene: TRBV6-5
clone size: -
CDR3 length: 13
D gene: -
CDR3 protein: CASSLRGANGYTF

J gene: TRBJ1-2
V gene: TRBV2
clone size: few
CDR3 length: 15
D gene: -
CDR3 protein: CASSDGLGANYGYTF

J gene: TRBJ2-7
V gene: TRBV4-1
clone size: -
CDR3 length: 19
D gene: TRBD2
CDR3 protein: CASSQAIVSGLGKAYEQYF

J gene: TRBJ1-5
V gene: TRBV27
clone size: -
CDR3 length: 16
D gene: -
CDR3 protein: CASSLMGGGINQPQHF

J gene: TRBJ2-3
V gene: TRBV6-5
clone size: -
CDR3 length: 13
D gene: -
CDR3 protein: CASSLRRADTQYF

J gene: TRBJ2-1
V gene: TRBV4-1
clone size: -
CDR3 length: 17
D gene: -
CDR3 protein: CASSQKTTYGSYNEQFF

J gene: TRBJ2-7
V gene: TRBV6-6
clone size: few
CDR3 length: 14
D gene: TRBD2
CDR3 protein: CASSQTSGSYEQYF

J gene: TRBJ2-2
V gene: TRBV3-1/TRBV3-2
clone size: -
CDR3 length: 15
D gene: TRBD1
CDR3 protein: CASSPGQGAVGELFF

J gene: TRBJ2-3
V gene: TRBV5-1
clone size: -
CDR3 length: 13
D gene: TRBD1
CDR3 protein: CASSQGVTDTQYF

J gene: TRBJ1-5
V gene: TRBV19
clone size: -
CDR3 length: 15
D gene: -
CDR3 protein: CASSTYHREGQPQHF

J gene: TRBJ2-2
V gene: TRBV29-1
clone size: -
CDR3 length: 13
D gene: TRBD1
CDR3 protein: CSAGQAYTGELFF

J gene: TRBJ2-7
V gene: TRBV25-1
clone size: -
CDR3 length: 18
D gene: TRBD2
CDR3 protein: CASSEGGGTSGNPYEQYF

J gene: TRBJ2-1
V gene: TRBV11-1
clone size: -
CDR3 length: 13
D gene: -
CDR3 protein: CASSYQGYNEQFF

J gene: TRBJ1-3
V gene: TRBV9
clone size: -
CDR3 length: 17
D gene: -
CDR3 protein: CASSPPGGVSSGNTIYF

J gene: TRBJ2-2
V gene: TRBV24-1
clone size: once
CDR3 length: 17
D gene: TRBD2
CDR3 protein: CATSDRRRGRSSGELFF

J gene: TRBJ1-1
V gene: TRBV6-2/TRBV6-3
clone size: few
CDR3 length: 12
D gene: -
CDR3 protein: CASSWQNTEAFF

J gene: TRBJ2-6
V gene: TRBV5-5
clone size: -
CDR3 length: 16
D gene: TRBD2
CDR3 protein: CASSYSGGGGANVLTF

J gene: TRBJ2-2
V gene: TRBV10-3
clone size: -
CDR3 length: 14
D gene: -
CDR3 protein: CAISEPRGTGELFF

J gene: TRBJ2-2
V gene: TRBV5-1
clone size: -
CDR3 length: 15
D gene: -
CDR3 protein: CASSSTPGMAGELFF

J gene: TRBJ1-1
V gene: TRBV30
clone size: -
CDR3 length: 13
D gene: -
CDR3 protein: CAWSWGENTEAFF

J gene: TRBJ2-7
V gene: TRBV4-2
clone size: -
CDR3 length: 15
D gene: TRBD1
CDR3 protein: CASSHLSDRPYEQYF

J gene: TRBJ2-3
V gene: TRBV10-1
clone size: -
CDR3 length: 18
D gene: TRBD2
CDR3 protein: CASSESILAGGSTDTQYF

J gene: TRBJ1-2
V gene: TRBV2
clone size: -
CDR3 length: 12
D gene: -
CDR3 protein: CASRETDLGYTF

J gene: TRBJ1-2
V gene: TRBV9
clone size: -
CDR3 length: 18
D gene: -
CDR3 protein: CASSVVSTPPQGSYGYTF

J gene: TRBJ2-1
V gene: TRBV30
clone size: -
CDR3 length: 12
D gene: -
CDR3 protein: CAWYRSGNEQFF

J gene: TRBJ2-7
V gene: TRBV28
clone size: -
CDR3 length: 11
D gene: -
CDR3 protein: CAGGFPYEQYF

J gene: TRBJ2-6
V gene: TRBV28
clone size: -
CDR3 length: 18
D gene: -
CDR3 protein: CASNLSGSPGSGANVLTF

J gene: TRBJ1-2
V gene: TRBV27
clone size: -
CDR3 length: 15
D gene: TRBD1
CDR3 protein: CASSFSDRSNYGYTF

J gene: TRBJ2-1
V gene: TRBV7-7
clone size: -
CDR3 length: 14
D gene: TRBD1
CDR3 protein: CASSLVQGYGEQFF

J gene: TRBJ2-3
V gene: TRBV19
clone size: -
CDR3 length: 16
D gene: -
CDR3 protein: CASIPRGEANTDTQYF

J gene: TRBJ2-3
V gene: TRBV5-4
clone size: -
CDR3 length: 14
D gene: -
CDR3 protein: CASSGRQDTDTQYF

J gene: TRBJ1-2
V gene: TRBV6-5
clone size: -
CDR3 length: 15
D gene: TRBD1
CDR3 protein: CASSYSGDSRYGYTF

J gene: TRBJ2-1
V gene: TRBV19
clone size: -
CDR3 length: 14
D gene: -
CDR3 protein: CASSIEGVGNEQFF

J gene: TRBJ1-6
V gene: TRBV7-2
clone size: -
CDR3 length: 14
D gene: -
CDR3 protein: CASSPGGFNSPLHF

J gene: TRBJ2-1
V gene: TRBV5-4
clone size: -
CDR3 length: 17
D gene: -
CDR3 protein: CASSLERSGGSYNEQFF

J gene: TRBJ2-3
V gene: TRBV7-3
clone size: -
CDR3 length: 16
D gene: TRBD2
CDR3 protein: CASSLTGAGSTDTQYF

J gene: TRBJ2-2
V gene: TRBV11-3
clone size: -
CDR3 length: 14
D gene: -
CDR3 protein: CASSHMTDTGELFF

J gene: TRBJ1-6
V gene: TRBV6-6
clone size: -
CDR3 length: 15
D gene: -
CDR3 protein: CASSYSWRDNSPLHF

J gene: TRBJ1-1
V gene: TRBV10-2
clone size: -
CDR3 length: 12
D gene: -
CDR3 protein: CASSGGNTEAFF